The 10 T cell receptor beta chains in this list originate from one sample, sequenced in a study of cytomegalovirus exposure and HLA in healthy donors. Both 60 Vbeta primers and 13 Jbeta primers went into the PCR. Only in-frame clones appear in the TCRdb table, and some are missing; sequencing was by immunoSEQ multiplex PCR. The repertoire holds some 200,000 clones, roughly 80% seen once, with 2.5% to 4% in the top ten. The sample taken for sequencing was PBMCs. Receptors were obtained from a female donor in good health and CMV-seronegative.

The chain carries TRBV4-2 and TRBJ2-1; TRBD2 matches at 7 bases. The germline CDR1 and CDR2 sequences are LGHNA and YNFKEQ. CDR3 size: 16 residues. Trimming took 3 bases from V and 4 from J; bases not matched to a gene: 9. The CDR3 nucleotides read TGTGCCAGCAGCCATGCCGGCGGGGGACCTTACAATGAGCAGTTCTTC. Translation gives CASSHAGGGPYNEQFF.

This clone came up once. V gene TRBV5-6 combines with J gene TRBJ1-2; D is undetermined. Trimming removed 5 bases at V and 2 bases at J, with 19 bases between. Germline-derived CDR1 and CDR2 are SGHDT and YYEEEE. The CDR3 spans 16 residues. The CDR3 region has the DNA TGTGCCAGCAGTTACTTTCAATCCTCGGTGAACTATGGCTACACCTTC. It yields the protein CASSYFQSSVNYGYTF.

As for this clone: Other DNA sequences in the sample encode the same CDR3. The chain carries TRBV6-5 and TRBJ1-1; D is perhaps TRBD1 (5 bases). Trimming cost V 2 bases and J 3 bases, with 7 bases left between them. Germline CDR1 reads MNHEY; CDR2 reads SVGAGI. CDR3 length: 13 residues. CDR3 amino acids: CASSYGRDTEAFF. The DNA for the CDR3 is TGTGCCAGCAGTTACGGCAGGGACACTGAAGCTTTCTTT.

The V call is TRBV6-6, the J call TRBJ2-4, with D possibly being TRBD2 (5 bases). CDR3 size: 14 residues. The V gene's germline CDR1 is MNHNY and CDR2 SVGAGI (reference sequence). V gave up 0 bases and J gave up 7 bases, with 10 bases separating them. The CDR3 region has the DNA TGTGCCAGCAGTTACTCGTCACTAGATAACATTCAGTACTTC. Its protein product is CASSYSSLDNIQYF.

Comment on this clone: At the DNA level, this CDR3 is encoded by other sequences in the same sample as well. CDR3 sequence reads: CASSQGAGQPQHF. The CDR3 coding sequence is TGTGCCAGTAGCCAGGGGGCAGGTCAGCCCCAGCATTTT. The J gene is TRBJ1-5, the V gene TRBV19, with 8 bases that match TRBD1. The CDR3 is made up of 13 amino acids. Germline V lookup: CDR1 LNHDA, CDR2 SQIVND (reference sequence). The ends lost 6 bases at V and 6 bases at J; junction bases unmatched: 4.

The rearrangement links TRBV4-1 to TRBJ2-1; the match to TRBD1 covers 8 bases. Germline V lookup: CDR1 MGHRA, CDR2 YSYEKL. This CDR3 spans 13 amino acids. J lost 5 bases, V lost 11 bases, and 8 bases had no gene match. Written as DNA, the CDR3 is TGCGCCGGCGCAAGGGACAGGAACAATGAGCAGTTCTTC. This codes for CAGARDRNNEQFF.

This chain links TRBV5-1 with TRBJ1-2; 8 nucleotides match TRBD1. The CDR3 spans 14 residues. V shed 2 bases and J 5 bases; nucleotides not matched to a gene: 5. Per germline, CDR1 SGHRS and CDR2 YFSETQ. Written as DNA, the CDR3 is TGCGCCAGCAGCTTCTCAGGGGGCGATTATGGCTACACCTTC. Its translation is CASSFSGGDYGYTF.

This sequence joins TRBV5-1 and TRBJ2-3; 10 bases align to TRBD1. CDR3 size: 13 residues. Per the germline V gene, CDR1 is SGHRS and CDR2 is YFSETQ. V was pared by 9 bases and J by 9 bases, with 10 bases of the junction left unmatched. CDR3: CATPTGGDDTQYF. For the CDR3, the DNA is TGCGCCACCCCGACAGGGGGCGATGACACGCAGTATTTT.

V gene TRBV13 combines with J gene TRBJ2-2; a possible D gene is TRBD2 (5 bases). The ends were cut back, 0 bases at V and 1 base at J, with 9 bases in the middle. The length of the CDR3 is 16 residues. The germline V gene has CDR1 PRHDT and CDR2 FYEKMQ (reference sequence). The CDR3 loop is CASSLGSAVNTGELFF. The DNA of the CDR3 is TGTGCCAGCAGCTTAGGATCAGCGGTGAACACCGGGGAGCTGTTTTTT.

J is TRBJ1-1 and V is TRBV19, with D maybe TRBD1 (6 bases). Germline CDR1 reads LNHDA; CDR2 reads SQIVND (reference sequence). Deletions cut 3 bases from V and 2 bases from J, with 13 bases between. The CDR3 is made up of 15 amino acids. The CDR3 DNA is TGTGCCAGTAGTATTCTCAACAGGGTAAACACTGAAGCTTTCTTT. Protein product: CASSILNRVNTEAFF. Together with reference TRBV19 and TRBJ1-1, the CDR3 gives the full variable domain: DGGITQSPKYLFRKEGQNVTLSCEQNLNHDAMYWYRQDPGQGLRLIYYSQIVNDFQKGDIAEGYSVSREKKESFPLTVTSAQKNPTAFYLCASSILNRVNTEAFFGQGTRLTVV.